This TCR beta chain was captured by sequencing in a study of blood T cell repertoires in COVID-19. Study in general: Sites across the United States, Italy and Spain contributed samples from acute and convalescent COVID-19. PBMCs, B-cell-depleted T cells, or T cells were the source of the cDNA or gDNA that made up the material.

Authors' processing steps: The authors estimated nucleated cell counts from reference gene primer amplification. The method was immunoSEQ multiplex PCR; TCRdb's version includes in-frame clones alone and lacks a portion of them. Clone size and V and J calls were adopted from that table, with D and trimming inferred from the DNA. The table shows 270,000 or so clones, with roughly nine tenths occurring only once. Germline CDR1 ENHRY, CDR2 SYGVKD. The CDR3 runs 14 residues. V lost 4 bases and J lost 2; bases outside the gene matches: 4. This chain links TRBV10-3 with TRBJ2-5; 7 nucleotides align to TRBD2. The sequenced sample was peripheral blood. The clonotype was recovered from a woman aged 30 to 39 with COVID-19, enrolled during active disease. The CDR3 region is CAISGGGGQETQYF. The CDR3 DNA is TGTGCCATCAGTGGGGGGGGAGGTCAAGAGACCCAGTACTTC.